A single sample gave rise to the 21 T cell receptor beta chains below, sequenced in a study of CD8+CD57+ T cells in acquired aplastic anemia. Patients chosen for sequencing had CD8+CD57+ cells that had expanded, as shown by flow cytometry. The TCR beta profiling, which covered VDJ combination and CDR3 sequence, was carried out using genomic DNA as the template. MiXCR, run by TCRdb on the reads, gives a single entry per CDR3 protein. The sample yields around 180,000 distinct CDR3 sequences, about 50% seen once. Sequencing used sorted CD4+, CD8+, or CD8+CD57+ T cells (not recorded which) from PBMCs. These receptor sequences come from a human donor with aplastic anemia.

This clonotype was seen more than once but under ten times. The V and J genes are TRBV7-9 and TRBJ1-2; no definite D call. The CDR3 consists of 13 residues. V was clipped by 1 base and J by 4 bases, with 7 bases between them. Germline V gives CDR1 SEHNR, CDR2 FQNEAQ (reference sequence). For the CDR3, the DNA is TGTGCCAGCAGCTTAGGCCAGACCTATGGCTACACCTTC. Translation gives CASSLGQTYGYTF.

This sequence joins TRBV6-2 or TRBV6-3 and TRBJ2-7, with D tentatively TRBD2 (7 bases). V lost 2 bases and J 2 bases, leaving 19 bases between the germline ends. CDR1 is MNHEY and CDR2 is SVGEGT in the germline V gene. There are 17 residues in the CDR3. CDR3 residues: CASSYSVDAGAPYEQYF. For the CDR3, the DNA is TGTGCCAGCAGTTACAGCGTAGATGCGGGGGCACCCTACGAGCAGTACTTC.

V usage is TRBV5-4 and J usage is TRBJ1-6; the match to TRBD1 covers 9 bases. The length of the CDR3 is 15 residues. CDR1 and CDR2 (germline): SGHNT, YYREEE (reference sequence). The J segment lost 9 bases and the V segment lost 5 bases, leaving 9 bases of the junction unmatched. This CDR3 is CASSPPPGQGSPLHF. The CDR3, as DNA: TGTGCCAGCAGTCCCCCCCCGGGACAGGGTTCACCCCTCCACTTT.

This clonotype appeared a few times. CDR3 nucleotide sequence: TGTGCCAGCAGCCAAGAAGGTCTGGGGCGCGCAGGGGGCTACACCTTC. This codes for CASSQEGLGRAGGYTF. V gene TRBV4-2 combines with J gene TRBJ1-2; D is possibly TRBD1 (5 bases). This CDR3 has 16 residues. Germline lookup yields CDR1 LGHNA and CDR2 YNFKEQ. Trimming removed 0 bases from V and 8 bases from J, with 19 bases in between.

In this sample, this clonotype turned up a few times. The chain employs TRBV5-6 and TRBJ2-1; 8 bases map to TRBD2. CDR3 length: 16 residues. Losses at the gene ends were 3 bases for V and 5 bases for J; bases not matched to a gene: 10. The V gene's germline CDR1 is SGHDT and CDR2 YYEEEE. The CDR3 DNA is TGTGCCAGCAGCTCGCCGGGACTAGGGACCGACAATGAGCAGTTCTTC. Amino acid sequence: CASSSPGLGTDNEQFF. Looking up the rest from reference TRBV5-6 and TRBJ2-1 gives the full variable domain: DAGVTQSPTHLIKTRGQQVTLRCSPKSGHDTVSWYQQALGQGPQFIFQYYEEEERQRGNFPDRFSGHQFPNYSSELNVNALLLGDSALYLCASSSPGLGTDNEQFFGPGTRLTVL.

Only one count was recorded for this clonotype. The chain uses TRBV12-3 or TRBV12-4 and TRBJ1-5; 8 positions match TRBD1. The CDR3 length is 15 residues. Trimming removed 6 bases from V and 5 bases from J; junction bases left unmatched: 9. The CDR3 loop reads CASSRGQGGHQPQHF. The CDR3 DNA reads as TGTGCCAGCAGCCGTGGACAGGGTGGCCATCAGCCCCAGCATTTT.

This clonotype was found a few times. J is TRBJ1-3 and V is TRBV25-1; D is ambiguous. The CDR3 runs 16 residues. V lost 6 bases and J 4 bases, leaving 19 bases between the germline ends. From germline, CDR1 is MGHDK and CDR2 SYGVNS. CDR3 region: CASSPNRPVRGNTIYF. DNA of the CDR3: TGTGCCAGCAGCCCAAACCGGCCAGTCCGGGGAAACACCATATATTTT.

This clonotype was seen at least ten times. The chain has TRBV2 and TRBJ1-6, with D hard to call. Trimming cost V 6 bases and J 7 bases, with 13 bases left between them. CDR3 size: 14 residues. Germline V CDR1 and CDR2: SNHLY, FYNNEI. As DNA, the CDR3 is TGTGCCAGCAGGCCCTATATAGCGAATTCACCCCTCCACTTT. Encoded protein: CASRPYIANSPLHF.

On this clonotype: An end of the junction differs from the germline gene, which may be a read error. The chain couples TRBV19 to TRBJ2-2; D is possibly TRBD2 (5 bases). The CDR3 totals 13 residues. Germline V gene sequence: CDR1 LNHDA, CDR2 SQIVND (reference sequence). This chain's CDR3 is CASSTGDTGVLFF. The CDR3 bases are TGTGCCAGTAGTACAGGTGACACCGGGGTGCTGTTTTTT. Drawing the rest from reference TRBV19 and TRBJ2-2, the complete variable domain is DGGITQSPKYLFRKEGQNVTLSCEQNLNHDAMYWYRQDPGQGLRLIYYSQIVNDFQKGDIAEGYSVSREKKESFPLTVTSAQKNPTAFYLCASSTGDTGVLFFGEGSRLTVL.

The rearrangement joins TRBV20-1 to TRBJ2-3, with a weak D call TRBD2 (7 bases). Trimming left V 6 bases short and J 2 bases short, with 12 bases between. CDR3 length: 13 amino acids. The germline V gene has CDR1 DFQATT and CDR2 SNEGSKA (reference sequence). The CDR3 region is CSAGGGATDTQYF. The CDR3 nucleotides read TGCAGTGCGGGAGGGGGGGCCACAGATACGCAGTATTTT.

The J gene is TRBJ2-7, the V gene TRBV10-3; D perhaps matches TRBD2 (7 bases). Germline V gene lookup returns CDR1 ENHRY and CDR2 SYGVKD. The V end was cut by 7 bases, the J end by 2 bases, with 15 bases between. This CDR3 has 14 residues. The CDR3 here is CAITRGGGAYEQYF. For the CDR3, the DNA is TGTGCCATCACGAGGGGGGGAGGGGCCTACGAGCAGTACTTC.

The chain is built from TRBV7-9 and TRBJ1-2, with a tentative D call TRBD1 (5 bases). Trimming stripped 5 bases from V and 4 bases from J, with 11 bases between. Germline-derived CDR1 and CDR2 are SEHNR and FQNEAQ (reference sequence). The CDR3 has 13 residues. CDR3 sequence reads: CASSDRDLYGYTF. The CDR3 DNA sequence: TGTGCCAGCAGCGACCGGGACCTCTATGGCTACACCTTC. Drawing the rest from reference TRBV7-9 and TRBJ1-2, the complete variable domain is DTGVSQNPRHKITKRGQNVTFRCDPISEHNRLYWYRQTLGQGPEFLTYFQNEAQLEKSRLLSDRFSAERPKGSFSTLEIQRTEQGDSAMYLCASSDRDLYGYTFGSGTRLTVV.

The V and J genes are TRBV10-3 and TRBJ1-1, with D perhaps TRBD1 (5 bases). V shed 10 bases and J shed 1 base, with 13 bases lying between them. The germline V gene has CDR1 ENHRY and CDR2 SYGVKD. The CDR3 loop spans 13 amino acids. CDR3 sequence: CATTQDKNTEAFF. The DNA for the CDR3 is TGTGCCACCACGCAGGACAAGAACACTGAAGCTTTCTTT.

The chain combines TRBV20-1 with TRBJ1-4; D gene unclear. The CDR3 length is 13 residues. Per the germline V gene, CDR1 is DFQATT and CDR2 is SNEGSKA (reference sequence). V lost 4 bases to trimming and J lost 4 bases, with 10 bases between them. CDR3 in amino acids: CSAKEGLNEKLFF. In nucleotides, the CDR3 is TGCAGTGCTAAAGAGGGTCTTAATGAAAAACTGTTTTTT.

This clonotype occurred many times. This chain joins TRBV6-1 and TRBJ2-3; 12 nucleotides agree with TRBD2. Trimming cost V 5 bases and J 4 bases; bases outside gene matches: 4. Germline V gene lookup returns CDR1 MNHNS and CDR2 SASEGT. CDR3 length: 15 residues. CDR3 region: CASSPTSGGADTQYF. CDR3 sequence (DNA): TGTGCCAGCAGTCCGACTAGCGGGGGTGCAGATACGCAGTATTTT.

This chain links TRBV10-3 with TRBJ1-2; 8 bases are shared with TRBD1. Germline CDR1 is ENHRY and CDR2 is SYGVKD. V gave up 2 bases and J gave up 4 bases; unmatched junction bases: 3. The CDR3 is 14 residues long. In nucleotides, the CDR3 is TGTGCCATCAGTGAGGGGACAGGACCCTATGGCTACACCTTC. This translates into CAISEGTGPYGYTF.

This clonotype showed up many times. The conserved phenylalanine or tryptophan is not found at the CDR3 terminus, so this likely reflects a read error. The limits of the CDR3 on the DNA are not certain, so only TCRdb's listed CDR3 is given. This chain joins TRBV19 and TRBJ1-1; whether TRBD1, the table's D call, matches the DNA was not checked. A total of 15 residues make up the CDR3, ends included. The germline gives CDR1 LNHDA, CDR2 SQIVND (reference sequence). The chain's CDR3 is CASSIPGQGVFASVS.

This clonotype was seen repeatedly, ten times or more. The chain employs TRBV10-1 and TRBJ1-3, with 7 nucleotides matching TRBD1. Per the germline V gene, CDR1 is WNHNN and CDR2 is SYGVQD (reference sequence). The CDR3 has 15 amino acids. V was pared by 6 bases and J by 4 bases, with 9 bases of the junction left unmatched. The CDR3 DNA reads TGCGCCAGCAGGCAATCAGGGGGTAAGGGAAACACCATATATTTT. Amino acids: CASRQSGGKGNTIYF.

CDR3 loop: CASSVGGGMNTEAFF. CDR3 bases: TGTGCCAGCAGCGTAGGCGGAGGGATGAACACTGAAGCTTTCTTT. The chain has TRBV9 and TRBJ1-1; no firm D call. CDR1 and CDR2 from the germline V gene are SGDLS and YYNGEE. V lost 0 bases to trimming and J lost 0 bases, with 9 bases between them. CDR3 length: 15 residues.

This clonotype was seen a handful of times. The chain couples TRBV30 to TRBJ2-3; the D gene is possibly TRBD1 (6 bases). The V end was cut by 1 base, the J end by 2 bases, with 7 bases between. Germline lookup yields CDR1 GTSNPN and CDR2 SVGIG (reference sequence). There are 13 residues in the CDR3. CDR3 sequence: CAWSAGDTDTQYF. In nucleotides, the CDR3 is TGTGCCTGGAGTGCAGGGGACACAGATACGCAGTATTTT. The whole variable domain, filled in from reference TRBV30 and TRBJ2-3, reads SQTIHQWPATLVQPVGSPLSLECTVEGTSNPNLYWYRQAAGRGLQLLFYSVGIGQISSEVPQNLSASRPQDRQFILSSKKLLLSDSGFYLCAWSAGDTDTQYFGPGTRLTVL.

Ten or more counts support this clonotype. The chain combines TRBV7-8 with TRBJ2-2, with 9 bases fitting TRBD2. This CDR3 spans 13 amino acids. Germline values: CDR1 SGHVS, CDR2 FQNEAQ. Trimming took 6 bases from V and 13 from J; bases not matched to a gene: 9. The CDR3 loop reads CASSLAGGRMLFF. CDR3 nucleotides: TGTGCCAGCAGTCTGGCGGGGGGGCGTATGCTGTTTTTT.